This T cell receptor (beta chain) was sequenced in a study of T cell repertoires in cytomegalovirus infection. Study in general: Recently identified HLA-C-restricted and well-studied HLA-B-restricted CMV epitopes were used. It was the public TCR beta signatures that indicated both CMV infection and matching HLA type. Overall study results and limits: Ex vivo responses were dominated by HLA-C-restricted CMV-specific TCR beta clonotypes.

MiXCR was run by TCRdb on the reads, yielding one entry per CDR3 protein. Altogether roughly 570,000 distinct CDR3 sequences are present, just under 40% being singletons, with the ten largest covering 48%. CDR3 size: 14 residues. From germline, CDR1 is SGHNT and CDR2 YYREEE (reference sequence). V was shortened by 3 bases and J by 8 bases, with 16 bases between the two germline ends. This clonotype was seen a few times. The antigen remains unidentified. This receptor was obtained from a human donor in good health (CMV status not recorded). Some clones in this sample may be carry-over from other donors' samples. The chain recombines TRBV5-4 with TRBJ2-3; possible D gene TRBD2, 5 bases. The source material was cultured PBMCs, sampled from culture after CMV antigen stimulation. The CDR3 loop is CASSWDRGSPTQYF. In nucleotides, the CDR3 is TGTGCCAGCAGCTGGGATCGGGGAAGCCCTACGCAGTATTTT.